This is a list of T cell receptor beta chains from one sample in a study of T cell repertoires in cytomegalovirus infection. TCRdb reprocessed the reads via MiXCR and lists one record per CDR3 protein. The sample lists about 260,000 distinct CDR3 sequences, around 15% seen once, with roughly 8.7% in the top ten. The sample was PBMCs. These receptors were obtained from a human donor in good health (CMV status not recorded). Some clones in this sample may be carry-over from other donors' samples. Each CDR3 is given with its conserved first and last residue. D genes are given only for firm matches. A row's size may be missing; if present it is once, few, many or a size class.

V gene: TRBV20-1; clone size: NA; D gene: NA; J gene: TRBJ2-3; CDR3 protein: CSAMLGGGTDTQYF; CDR3 DNA: TGCAGTGCTATGTTGGGGGGCGGGACAGATACGCAGTATTTT
V gene: TRBV7-9; clone size: NA; D gene: NA; J gene: TRBJ1-2; CDR3 protein: CASSLYRDWYGYTF; CDR3 DNA: TGTGCCAGCAGCTTATACCGCGACTGGTATGGCTACACCTTC
V gene: TRBV7-9; clone size: NA; D gene: TRBD1; J gene: TRBJ2-5; CDR3 protein: CASSSGQGSQETQYF; CDR3 DNA: TGTGCCAGCAGCTCCGGACAGGGATCCCAAGAGACCCAGTACTTC
V gene: TRBV19; clone size: NA; D gene: NA; J gene: TRBJ1-2; CDR3 protein: CASSPRDYGYTF; CDR3 DNA: TGTGCCAGTAGCCCAAGGGACTATGGCTACACCTTC
V gene: TRBV7-2; clone size: NA; D gene: NA; J gene: TRBJ1-4; CDR3 protein: CASSLRGIPSTNEKLFF; CDR3 DNA: TGTGCCAGCAGCTTGCGGGGCATTCCATCAACTAATGAAAAACTGTTTTTT
V gene: TRBV2; clone size: NA; D gene: NA; J gene: TRBJ1-1; CDR3 protein: CASIVLNTEAFF; CDR3 DNA: TGTGCCAGCATAGTCCTTAACACTGAAGCTTTCTTT
V gene: TRBV20-1; clone size: NA; D gene: TRBD2; J gene: TRBJ2-7; CDR3 protein: CSAGGLAGVEEQYF; CDR3 DNA: TGCAGTGCTGGCGGACTAGCGGGGGTGGAGGAGCAGTACTTC
V gene: TRBV29-1; clone size: few; D gene: TRBD2; J gene: TRBJ2-3; CDR3 protein: CSPREAGTDTQYF; CDR3 DNA: TGCAGCCCAAGAGAAGCGGGGACAGATACGCAGTATTTT
V gene: TRBV23-1; clone size: NA; D gene: NA; J gene: TRBJ1-2; CDR3 protein: CASSQSSPLLNYGYTF; CDR3 DNA: TGCGCCAGCAGTCAATCGTCCCCTTTACTTAACTATGGCTACACCTTC
V gene: TRBV20-1; clone size: few; D gene: NA; J gene: TRBJ1-4; CDR3 protein: CSATGREKLFF; CDR3 DNA: TGCAGTGCTACTGGGAGGGAAAAACTGTTTTTT
V gene: TRBV28; clone size: few; D gene: NA; J gene: TRBJ1-5; CDR3 protein: CASANEVHQPQHF; CDR3 DNA: TGTGCCAGCGCCAATGAGGTCCACCAGCCCCAGCATTTT
V gene: TRBV6-1; clone size: few; D gene: NA; J gene: TRBJ1-6; CDR3 protein: CASRKGQTYNSPLHF; CDR3 DNA: TGTGCCAGCAGGAAGGGGCAGACCTATAATTCACCCCTCCACTTT
V gene: TRBV2; clone size: few; D gene: NA; J gene: TRBJ1-5; CDR3 protein: CASSTGQGGNQPQHF; CDR3 DNA: TGTGCCAGCAGTACTGGACAAGGCGGCAATCAGCCCCAGCATTTT
V gene: TRBV6-2/TRBV6-3; clone size: many; D gene: TRBD2; J gene: TRBJ2-7; CDR3 protein: CATLPSETSGIYEQYF; CDR3 DNA: TGTGCCACCCTACCGTCGGAGACTAGCGGCATCTACGAGCAGTACTTC
V gene: TRBV20-1; clone size: NA; D gene: NA; J gene: TRBJ1-4; CDR3 protein: CSARDVPATNEKLFF; CDR3 DNA: TGCAGTGCTAGAGATGTCCCGGCAACTAATGAAAAACTGTTTTTT
V gene: TRBV28; clone size: many; D gene: TRBD1; J gene: TRBJ2-6; CDR3 protein: CASSGFSPPGTGVWSGANVLTF; CDR3 DNA: TGTGCCAGCTCCGGTTTTTCACCTCCCGGGACAGGGGTATGGTCTGGGGCCAACGTCCTGACTTTC
V gene: TRBV29-1; clone size: few; D gene: NA; J gene: TRBJ2-5; CDR3 protein: CSVGQKQETQYF; CDR3 DNA: TGCAGCGTTGGGCAGAAACAAGAGACCCAGTACTTC
V gene: TRBV29-1; clone size: many; D gene: NA; J gene: TRBJ2-2; CDR3 protein: CSVVTRLAGGELFF; CDR3 DNA: TGCAGCGTCGTGACAAGACTCGCGGGCGGGGAGCTGTTTTTT
V gene: TRBV4-1; clone size: NA; D gene: TRBD2; J gene: TRBJ2-1; CDR3 protein: CASSPHPPWRGYNEQFF; CDR3 DNA: TGTGCCAGCAGCCCCCACCCTCCTTGGCGGGGGTACAATGAGCAGTTCTTC
V gene: TRBV6-5; clone size: many; D gene: TRBD2; J gene: TRBJ2-1; CDR3 protein: CASSYGLAGHNEQFF; CDR3 DNA: TGTGCCAGCAGTTACGGTCTAGCGGGGCATAATGAGCAGTTCTTC
V gene: TRBV3-1; clone size: NA; D gene: NA; J gene: TRBJ2-4; CDR3 protein: CASSQPGKAKNIQYF; CDR3 DNA: TGTGCCAGCAGCCAGCCTGGAAAAGCCAAAAACATTCAGTACTTC
V gene: TRBV18; clone size: NA; D gene: NA; J gene: TRBJ1-1; CDR3 protein: CASSPGTNTEAFF; CDR3 DNA: TGTGCCAGCTCACCCGGGACAAACACTGAAGCTTTCTTT
V gene: TRBV7-3; clone size: NA; D gene: TRBD2; J gene: TRBJ2-3; CDR3 protein: CASSLNPTSGGTDTQYF; CDR3 DNA: TGTGCCAGCAGCTTAAACCCTACTAGCGGGGGCACAGATACGCAGTATTTT
V gene: TRBV6-4; clone size: few; D gene: NA; J gene: TRBJ1-2; CDR3 protein: CASSGTDTGGYTF; CDR3 DNA: TGTGCCAGCAGTGGGACAGACACGGGCGGCTACACCTTC
V gene: TRBV25-1; clone size: few; D gene: NA; J gene: TRBJ2-3; CDR3 protein: CASSLWSAGPDTQYF; CDR3 DNA: TGTGCCAGCAGTTTGTGGAGCGCCGGCCCAGATACGCAGTATTTT
V gene: TRBV20-1; clone size: NA; D gene: NA; J gene: TRBJ1-6; CDR3 protein: CSASQSAVSSYNSPLHF; CDR3 DNA: TGCAGTGCTAGTCAGTCTGCCGTTAGCTCCTATAATTCACCCCTCCACTTT
V gene: TRBV28; clone size: many; D gene: TRBD2; J gene: TRBJ2-5; CDR3 protein: CASSGWGGLQETQYF; CDR3 DNA: TGTGCCAGCAGCGGATGGGGGGGGTTACAAGAGACCCAGTACTTC
V gene: TRBV5-1; clone size: many; D gene: NA; J gene: TRBJ1-1; CDR3 protein: CASSLKSFGTEAFF; CDR3 DNA: TGCGCCAGCAGCTTGAAATCGTTTGGCACTGAAGCTTTCTTT
V gene: TRBV7-2; clone size: many; D gene: TRBD2; J gene: TRBJ2-7; CDR3 protein: CASNPSGISYEQYF; CDR3 DNA: TGTGCCAGCAACCCGAGCGGGATATCCTACGAGCAGTACTTC
V gene: TRBV11-2; clone size: many; D gene: NA; J gene: TRBJ1-2; CDR3 protein: CASSSRAYGYTF; CDR3 DNA: TGTGCCAGCAGCTCCAGGGCTTATGGCTACACCTTC
V gene: TRBV29-1; clone size: NA; D gene: TRBD1; J gene: TRBJ2-5; CDR3 protein: CSVPGDSQETQYF; CDR3 DNA: TGCAGCGTCCCAGGGGACAGCCAAGAGACCCAGTACTTC
V gene: TRBV28; clone size: many; D gene: NA; J gene: TRBJ2-5; CDR3 protein: CASSFGYQETQYF; CDR3 DNA: TGTGCCAGCAGTTTTGGGTACCAAGAGACCCAGTACTTC
V gene: TRBV2; clone size: NA; D gene: TRBD1; J gene: TRBJ1-2; CDR3 protein: CASTEGQGFSGYTF; CDR3 DNA: TGTGCCAGCACGGAGGGACAGGGGTTTTCTGGCTACACCTTC
V gene: TRBV10-3; clone size: many; D gene: NA; J gene: TRBJ2-7; CDR3 protein: CAISASKVYEQYF; CDR3 DNA: TGTGCCATCAGTGCCTCCAAGGTTTACGAGCAGTACTTC
V gene: TRBV6-2/TRBV6-3; clone size: many; D gene: NA; J gene: TRBJ2-2; CDR3 protein: CASRTGAGELFF; CDR3 DNA: TGTGCCAGCAGGACGGGCGCCGGGGAGCTGTTTTTT
V gene: TRBV28; clone size: many; D gene: NA; J gene: TRBJ1-1; CDR3 protein: CASSLPGRRTEAFF; CDR3 DNA: TGTGCCAGCAGTCTCCCCGGACGGAGGACTGAAGCTTTCTTT
V gene: TRBV7-3; clone size: few; D gene: NA; J gene: TRBJ2-1; CDR3 protein: CASSLKISTVAEQFF; CDR3 DNA: TGTGCCAGCAGCTTGAAAATTAGCACTGTCGCTGAGCAGTTCTTC
V gene: TRBV28; clone size: many; D gene: NA; J gene: TRBJ1-3; CDR3 protein: CASSSNGNTIYF; CDR3 DNA: TGTGCCAGCAGTTCTAACGGAAACACCATATATTTT
V gene: TRBV28; clone size: many; D gene: NA; J gene: TRBJ1-2; CDR3 protein: CASSTNGAGLLGYTF; CDR3 DNA: TGTGCCAGCAGTACAAATGGGGCCGGCCTTCTTGGCTACACCTTC
V gene: TRBV4-1; clone size: few; D gene: NA; J gene: TRBJ2-2; CDR3 protein: CASSPFGSGSTGELFF; CDR3 DNA: TGCGCCAGCAGCCCCTTTGGTAGTGGGAGCACCGGGGAGCTGTTTTTT
V gene: TRBV28; clone size: few; D gene: NA; J gene: TRBJ2-2; CDR3 protein: CASSSSGKGPGELFF; CDR3 DNA: TGTGCCAGCAGCTCTTCAGGGAAGGGACCCGGGGAGCTGTTTTTT
V gene: TRBV12-3/TRBV12-4; clone size: NA; D gene: NA; J gene: TRBJ1-5; CDR3 protein: CASSSTDGQPQHF; CDR3 DNA: TGTGCCAGCAGTTCCACAGACGGGCAGCCCCAGCATTTT
V gene: TRBV12-3/TRBV12-4; clone size: many; D gene: TRBD2; J gene: TRBJ2-3; CDR3 protein: CASTPGLVIDTQYF; CDR3 DNA: TGTGCCAGCACCCCGGGACTAGTTATTGATACGCAGTATTTT
V gene: TRBV7-8; clone size: many; D gene: NA; J gene: TRBJ1-3; CDR3 protein: CASSSRPGPSSGNTIYF; CDR3 DNA: TGTGCCAGCAGCTCGAGGCCGGGACCGAGCTCTGGAAACACCATATATTTT
V gene: TRBV29-1; clone size: NA; D gene: NA; J gene: TRBJ2-3; CDR3 protein: CSGVAFLSTDTQYF; CDR3 DNA: TGCAGCGGCGTGGCTTTCCTTAGCACAGATACGCAGTATTTT